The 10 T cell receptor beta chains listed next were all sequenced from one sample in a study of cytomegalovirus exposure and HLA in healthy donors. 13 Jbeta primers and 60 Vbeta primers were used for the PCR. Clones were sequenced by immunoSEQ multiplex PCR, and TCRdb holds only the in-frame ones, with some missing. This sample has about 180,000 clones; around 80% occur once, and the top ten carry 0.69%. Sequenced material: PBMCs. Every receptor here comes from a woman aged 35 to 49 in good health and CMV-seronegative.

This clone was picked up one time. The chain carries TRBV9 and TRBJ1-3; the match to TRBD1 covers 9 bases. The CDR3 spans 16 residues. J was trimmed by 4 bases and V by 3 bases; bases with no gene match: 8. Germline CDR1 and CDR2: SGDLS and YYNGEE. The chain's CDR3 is CASSAQRTGAGNTIYF. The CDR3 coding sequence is TGTGCCAGCAGCGCCCAAAGGACAGGGGCAGGAAACACCATATATTTT.

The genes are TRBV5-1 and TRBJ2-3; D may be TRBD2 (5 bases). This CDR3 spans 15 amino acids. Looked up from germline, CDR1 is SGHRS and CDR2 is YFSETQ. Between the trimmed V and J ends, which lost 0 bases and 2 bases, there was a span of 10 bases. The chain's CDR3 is CASSLASRDTDTQYF. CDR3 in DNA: TGCGCCAGCAGCTTGGCCTCCCGGGACACAGATACGCAGTATTTT. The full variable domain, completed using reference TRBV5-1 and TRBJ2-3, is KAGVTQTPRYLIKTRGQQVTLSCSPISGHRSVSWYQQTPGQGLQFLFEYFSETQRNKGNFPGRFSGRQFSNSRSEMNVSTLELGDSALYLCASSLASRDTDTQYFGPGTRLTVL.

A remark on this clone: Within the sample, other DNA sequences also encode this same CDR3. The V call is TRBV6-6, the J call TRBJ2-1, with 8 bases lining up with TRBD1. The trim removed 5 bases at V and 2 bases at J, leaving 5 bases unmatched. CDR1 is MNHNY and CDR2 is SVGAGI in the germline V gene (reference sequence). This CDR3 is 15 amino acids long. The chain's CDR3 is CASSDRGSTYNEQFF. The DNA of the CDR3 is TGTGCCAGCAGTGACAGGGGCTCCACCTACAATGAGCAGTTCTTC.

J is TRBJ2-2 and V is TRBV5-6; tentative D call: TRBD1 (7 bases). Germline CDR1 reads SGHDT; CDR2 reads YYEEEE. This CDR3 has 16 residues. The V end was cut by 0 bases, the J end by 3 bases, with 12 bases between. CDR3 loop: CASSLEGRGDTGELFF. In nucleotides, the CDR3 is TGTGCCAGCAGCTTGGAGGGCAGGGGGGACACCGGGGAGCTGTTTTTT.

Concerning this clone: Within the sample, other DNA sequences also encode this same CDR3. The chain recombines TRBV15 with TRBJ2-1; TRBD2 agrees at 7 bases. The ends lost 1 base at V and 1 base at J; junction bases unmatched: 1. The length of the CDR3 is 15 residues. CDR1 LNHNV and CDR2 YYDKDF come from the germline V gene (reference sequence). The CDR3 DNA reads TGTGCCACCAGCAGAGCTAGCGGTTCCTACAATGAGCAGTTCTTC. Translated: CATSRASGSYNEQFF. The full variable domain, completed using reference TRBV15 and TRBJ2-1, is DAMVIQNPRYQVTQFGKPVTLSCSQTLNHNVMYWYQQKSSQAPKLLFHYYDKDFNNEADTPDNFQSRRPNTSFCFLDIRSPGLGDTAMYLCATSRASGSYNEQFFGPGTRLTVL.

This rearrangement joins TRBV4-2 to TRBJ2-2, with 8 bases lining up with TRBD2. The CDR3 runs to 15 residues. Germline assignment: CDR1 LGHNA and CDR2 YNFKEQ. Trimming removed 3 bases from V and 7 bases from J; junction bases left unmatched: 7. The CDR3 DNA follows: TGTGCCAGCAGCCATTCCGGGGGGGCAAGCGGGGAGCTGTTTTTT. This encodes CASSHSGGASGELFF.

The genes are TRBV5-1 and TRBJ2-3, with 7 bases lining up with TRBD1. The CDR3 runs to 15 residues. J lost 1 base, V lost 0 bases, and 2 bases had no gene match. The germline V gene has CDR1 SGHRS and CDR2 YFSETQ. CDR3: CASSLEGAGTDTQYF. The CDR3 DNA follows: TGCGCCAGCAGCTTGGAGGGGGCCGGCACAGATACGCAGTATTTT.

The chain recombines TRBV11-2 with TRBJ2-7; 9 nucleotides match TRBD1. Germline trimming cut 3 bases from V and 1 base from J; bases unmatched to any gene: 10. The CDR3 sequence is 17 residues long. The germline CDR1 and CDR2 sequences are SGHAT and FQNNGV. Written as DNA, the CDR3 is TGTGCCAGCAGCTTGTGGGACCAGGACAGGGGTTCCTACGAGCAGTACTTC. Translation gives CASSLWDQDRGSYEQYF.

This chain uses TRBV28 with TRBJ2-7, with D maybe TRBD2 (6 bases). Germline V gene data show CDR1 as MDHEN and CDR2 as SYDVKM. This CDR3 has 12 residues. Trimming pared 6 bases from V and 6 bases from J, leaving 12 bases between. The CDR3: CASRSGLLEQYF. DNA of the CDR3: TGTGCCAGCAGGTCGGGACTCCTCGAGCAGTACTTC.

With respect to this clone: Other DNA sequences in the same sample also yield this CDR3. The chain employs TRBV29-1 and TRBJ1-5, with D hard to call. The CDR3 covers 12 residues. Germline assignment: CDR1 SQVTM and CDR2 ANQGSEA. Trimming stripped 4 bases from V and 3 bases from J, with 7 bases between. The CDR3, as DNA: TGCAGCGTTGCTGGAGACAATCAGCCCCAGCATTTT. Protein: CSVAGDNQPQHF. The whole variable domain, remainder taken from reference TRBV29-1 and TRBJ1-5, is SAVISQKPSRDICQRGTSLTIQCQVDSQVTMMFWYRQQPGQSLTLIATANQGSEATYESGFVIDKFPISRPNLTFSTLTVSNMSPEDSSIYLCSVAGDNQPQHFGDGTRLSIL.